This TCR beta chain came from a study of cytomegalovirus exposure and HLA in healthy donors (dated 2017 in TCRdb). The study in broad terms: An earlier analysis of some 600 of the donors reported about 300 Gb of sequence data and around 120 million unique TCR beta sequences obtained from 150 million to 200 million T cells. An early release that covered some 640 HLA-typed donors contained about 300 gigabases of sequencing data and tens of millions of unique TCR sequences. Of the 350 to 450 genotyped donors, 75% to 85% were placed in the genetic ancestry cluster associated with self-reported Caucasian donors. The study aimed to test whether signatures of past pathogen exposure could be identified by cataloging public T cell receptors. The T cell repertoires of 550 to 850 subjects were profiled by immunosequencing and related to cytomegalovirus serostatus. Besides the first cohort of around 700 subjects, a separate validation cohort made up of 120 different subjects was used. To predict cytomegalovirus infection status, the study combined high-throughput TCR immunosequencing, statistical association of individual TCRs with disease status, and machine learning. A later analysis re-analyzed previously published TCR beta repertoires from 550 to 700 donors and added high-resolution HLA genotyping to study TCR occurrence patterns. The later analysis used no new phenotypic data to find candidate immune exposures, relying instead on TCR beta sequences and their occurrence across donors. To decide whether each TCR beta V gene segment behaved as functional or pseudogenic, an earlier analysis of nearly 600 of the donors relied on high-throughput TCR beta sequencing. Donor age, sex, ethnicity and CMV serostatus were compiled together with the repertoire data. A later genetic analysis used genome-wide SNP genotypes for about 65% of the roughly 670 donors, treating that subset as a discovery cohort. Every discovery cohort repertoire had been produced on one sequencing platform. HLA typing covered class I and class II loci at four-digit resolution. The number of donors typed differed by locus, with about 629-630 for A, B, C, DRB1 and DQB1, roughly 520 for DQA1, nearly 610 for DPA1, and about 450 for DPB1. Because of strong linkage in the cohort, four to six DR-DQ haplotypes were treated as single units for association and clustering. Across approximately 420 genotyped donors of the cohort, an average of about 250,000 unique TCR beta nucleotide sequences per donor were sequenced, and roughly 17% of those sequences were non-productive.

The cohort was made up of 666 healthy bone marrow donors. At the time of sampling, every cohort member was nominally healthy, though immune exposures that went unrecorded were likely present. The donor tested CMV seropositive and was one of the 289 seropositive cohort members. Each donor provided a peripheral blood sample, and peripheral blood mononuclear cells were used for TCR beta sequencing. The Qiagen DNeasy Blood Extraction Kit was used to extract genomic DNA from the blood cell samples. Results and caveats for the whole study, not just this receptor: Correlated functional status among segregating V segments might reflect linkage disequilibrium, but an unknown experimental factor could not be ruled out. Only TCR beta chains were sequenced in this cohort, and the absence of alpha or paired-chain data limited detectable features. Assigning TCR associations to individual alleles was difficult when HLA alleles, especially DR and DQ, strongly co-occurred. Because counts were too low, seventeen rarely observed V segments, including chromosome 9 orphons, were excluded from the earlier analysis of some 540 of the donors. Most CMV-associated TCR beta chains appeared to be HLA-restricted in a later analysis, and the HLA associations seemed to be driven largely by CMV exposure. Specific HLA alleles were associated with 15,000 to 20,000 TCR beta sequences at a false discovery rate of 0.05 in a later analysis. A later analysis found that TCR association rates varied across HLA loci, with DRB1 alleles showing the most associated TCRs and HLA-C alleles the fewest. According to the authors, the approach could potentially be generalized to other disease states and immunological phenotypes. According to a later analysis, parvovirus B19, influenza, CMV and Epstein-Barr virus appeared linked to several top co-occurrence clusters. The presence/absence analyses assumed that sequencing depth was roughly uniform across donors, and that assumption may not be true. Across donors, most TCR sequences were observed very rarely, whereas some public TCRs were present in many individuals. Cytomegalovirus status was reported to be diagnosed by the classifier with high specificity and sensitivity in both the original and validation cohorts. A cluster of highly shared sequence variants was judged likely to be a technical artifact of the sequencing pipeline. The 87-base-pair reads could not distinguish some IMGT-functional V segments, including TRBV6-2 and TRBV6-3, so those segments were excluded. Because HLA typing was unavailable for some donors at each locus, only the typed subset was used in association tests. A further reported finding was that TCR beta sequences accurately predicted the HLA-A and HLA-B alleles for most subjects in the first cohort. A later genetic analysis associated a missense DCLRE1C variant with V-gene and J-gene trimming of TCR beta chains, and an independent cohort replicated the association. In an earlier analysis of around 600 of the donors, most TCR beta V segments were observed in productive rearrangements about 90% or about 30% of the time, broadly matching IMGT annotations. In the study, approximately 150 TCR beta chains were listed as associated with cytomegalovirus. In vitro tests confirmed that three of the cytomegalovirus-associated TCR beta chains recognize cytomegalovirus antigens. A later genetic analysis reported fewer N-insertions in productive TCRs among donors in an Asian-associated ancestry cluster than the roughly 650-donor mean. In a later analysis, HLA-associated TCR beta chains were found to be more clonally expanded and to have lower generation probabilities than equally common non-associated chains. For the cohort, immune exposure information was limited to CMV serostatus.

The library was obtained by the immunoSEQ multiplex PCR assay. A mixture of 60 forward primers for TCR Vbeta segments and 13 reverse primers for TCR Jbeta segments was used in the multiplex PCR. The CDR3 region of rearranged TCR beta genes was amplified from genomic DNA by a multiplex PCR assay. On the Illumina HiSeq System, the amplified TCR beta libraries were sequenced as 87-base-pair reads. As for the authors' bioinformatics: In a later analysis, 80 million or so unique TCR beta chains were counted across the 666 repertoires, and approximately 11 million of these chains were shared by at least two donors. A nearest-neighbor algorithm error-corrected the raw reads and collapsed the reads into unique sequences, merging closely related sequences to remove PCR and sequencing errors. CDR3 sequences were aligned to IMGT reference sequences to assign V, D and J gene segments. For a sequence to be retained, a match of at least six nucleotides to both a V gene segment and a J gene segment was required. A rearrangement was called productive if the CDR3 had no stop codons and remained in frame with V and J, and every other rearrangement was called non-productive. CDR3 was defined according to IMGT convention as the region running from the second conserved V-encoded cysteine to the conserved J-encoded phenylalanine. In an earlier analysis of 550 to 650 of the donors, sequences lacking an unambiguous match to a single V gene segment were excluded. An earlier analysis of 500 to 700 of the donors classified V segments as functional when productive rearrangements were above 56.7% and as segregating when the standard deviation between donors was above 5%. A statistical classification framework was built to diagnose cytomegalovirus status from the catalog of TCR beta chain sequences. V and J gene assignment, in a later analysis, came from comparing TCR nucleotide sequences with IMGT/GENE-DB human TR gene sequences. The TCRdist pipeline was used in a later analysis to assign CDR3 sequences and most-parsimonious VDJ recombination scenarios. A later analysis defined each TCR beta chain by its CDR3 amino acid sequence plus V-gene family, and excluded reads lacking a unique V-gene family. A later analysis removed 592 highly shared, low-generation-probability nucleotide sequences to deal with suspected cross-contamination and a sequencing artifact. In a later analysis, a clonal expansion index was calculated for each public chain from normalized within-repertoire ranks of inferred template counts. Generation probabilities in a later analysis came from a VDJ recombination model fitted to out-of-frame rearrangements, and those results were checked against IGoR. In a later analysis, TCR-TCR, TCR-HLA and TCR-CMV co-occurrence was scored with hypergeometric tests, and a repertoire-size bias correction was applied to TCR pairs. To estimate false discovery rates, a later analysis permuted the HLA or CMV assignments 20 times. In a later analysis, co-occurring TCRs were grouped with DBSCAN, and TCRdist sequence similarity was added when clustering was performed within HLA-allele-positive subsets. Co-occurrence clustering excluded repertoires with fewer than 30,000 or more than 120,000 public chains, plus five with anomalous nucleotide sharing. Entries here come from immuneACCESS through TCRdb and include only in-frame sequences with V and J called. Some clones fail to appear in such tables; in the studies checked, an unresolved V gene covers under half of the shortfall, and the cause of the remainder is unknown. V and J calls and clone size are those listed in that table; D and trimming were worked out from the DNA. In this sample the table shows about 200,000 clones, approximately 80% of which occur a single time. Roughly 15% of the sample is taken by the ten largest.

CDR1 LGHNA and CDR2 YNFKEQ were looked up in the germline V gene. V trim: 0 bases; J trim: 4 bases; unmatched bases: 5. CDR3 length: 16 amino acids, cysteine to phenylalanine. The CDR3 DNA has 48 bases and is translated from base 1. In this sample, this clone turned up a few times. No antigen is known for it. No much larger clonotype is one base removed from it; base qualities were not supplied. Sequencing was done on a sample of PBMCs. The chain was built from TRBV4-2 and TRBJ2-3, with TRBD2 identical over 9 junction bases. The TCR comes from a woman aged 25 to 45 in good health and CMV-seropositive. In nucleotides, the sequence is TGTGCCAGCAGCCAAGAACGAAGCGGGGGGTCAGATACGCAGTATTTT. This is translated as CASSQERSGGSDTQYF.